This T cell receptor beta chain was observed in a study of cytomegalovirus exposure and HLA in healthy donors. Amplification used 60 Vbeta primers and 13 Jbeta primers. Assay used: immunoSEQ multiplex PCR; TCRdb lists only in-frame clones, some missing. The sample holds under 200,000 clones, around four fifths seen once. Healthy bone marrow donors made up the donors. Unrecorded immune exposures were likely, despite nominal health at sampling. This clone was seen a few times. The sequencing sample was made of PBMCs. This clonotype was sampled from a woman aged 45-65 years in good health and CMV-seronegative.

The CDR3 nucleotides read TGCGCCAGCAGCCAAGACCCGGGGGGCACAGATACGCAGTATTTT. Translating gives CASSQDPGGTDTQYF. This chain links TRBV4-1 with TRBJ2-3, with a weak D call TRBD2 (6 bases). CDR3 length equals 15 residues. V was pared by 0 bases and J by 1 base, with 8 bases between. Germline lookup yields CDR1 MGHRA and CDR2 YSYEKL.